A selection of T cell receptor beta chains follows, all from one sample in a study of blood T cell repertoires in COVID-19. Assay: immunoSEQ multiplex PCR; the TCRdb copy retains only in-frame clones and omits some. The repertoire has roughly 150,000 clones, about 90% of them found once; the top ten carry approximately 3%. The specimen sequenced was peripheral blood. The receptor source for this set is a man in his fifties or sixties with acute or convalescent COVID-19. The CDR3 runs from the conserved cysteine through the conserved F or W. D genes are given only for firm matches. Size values are once, few and many counts, or a class for expanded clones, and some rows have none.

CDR3 protein: CASRGGTGTFNYGYTF
CDR3 DNA: TGTGCCAGCAGAGGCGGGACAGGCACCTTCAACTATGGCTACACCTTC
clone size: -
V gene: TRBV2
J gene: TRBJ1-2
D gene: TRBD1

CDR3 protein: CASSSIQGAWYGYTF
CDR3 DNA: TGTGCCAGCAGTTCAATTCAGGGTGCGTGGTATGGCTACACCTTC
clone size: -
V gene: TRBV27
J gene: TRBJ1-2
D gene: -

CDR3 protein: CASSDRGYNEQFF
CDR3 DNA: TGCGCCAGCAGTGATAGAGGGTACAATGAGCAGTTCTTC
clone size: -
V gene: TRBV10-2
J gene: TRBJ2-1
D gene: -

CDR3 protein: CASRTSGGEQFF
CDR3 DNA: TGTGCCAGCAGGACTAGCGGCGGTGAGCAGTTCTTC
clone size: -
V gene: TRBV27
J gene: TRBJ2-1
D gene: TRBD2

CDR3 protein: CAIPDRGRLNSPLHF
CDR3 DNA: TGTGCCATCCCTGACAGGGGGCGGTTGAATTCACCCCTCCACTTT
clone size: -
V gene: TRBV6-4
J gene: TRBJ1-6
D gene: TRBD1

CDR3 protein: CSARGRNEQYF
CDR3 DNA: TGCAGTGCTAGGGGGCGGAACGAGCAGTACTTC
clone size: -
V gene: TRBV20-1
J gene: TRBJ2-7
D gene: -

CDR3 protein: CASSLGVEISGNTIYF
CDR3 DNA: TGTGCCAGCAGCTTGGGCGTGGAGATCTCTGGAAACACCATATATTTT
clone size: -
V gene: TRBV5-5
J gene: TRBJ1-3
D gene: -

CDR3 protein: CASSQPNQPQHF
CDR3 DNA: TGCGCCAGCAGCCAACCAAATCAGCCCCAGCATTTT
clone size: -
V gene: TRBV4-1
J gene: TRBJ1-5
D gene: -

CDR3 protein: CASSRQGVYEQYF
CDR3 DNA: TGTGCCAGCAGCAGACAGGGGGTCTACGAGCAGTACTTC
clone size: -
V gene: TRBV5-6
J gene: TRBJ2-7
D gene: TRBD1

CDR3 protein: CASSLDRNNQPQHF
CDR3 DNA: TGTGCCAGCAGCTTAGACAGAAACAATCAGCCCCAGCATTTT
clone size: -
V gene: TRBV7-9
J gene: TRBJ1-5
D gene: -

CDR3 protein: CASSPSRAYNSPLHF
CDR3 DNA: TGTGCCAGCAGTCCGTCGAGGGCGTATAATTCACCCCTCCACTTT
clone size: few
V gene: TRBV27
J gene: TRBJ1-6
D gene: -

CDR3 protein: CASSYGQGGYGYTF
CDR3 DNA: TGCGCCAGCAGCTACGGACAGGGTGGCTATGGCTACACCTTC
clone size: -
V gene: TRBV4-3
J gene: TRBJ1-2
D gene: TRBD1

CDR3 protein: CASSVGVGASNQPQHF
CDR3 DNA: TGTGCCAGCAGCGTAGGAGTCGGAGCGAGCAATCAGCCCCAGCATTTT
clone size: -
V gene: TRBV9
J gene: TRBJ1-5
D gene: -

CDR3 protein: CASSLVTGVPYEQYF
CDR3 DNA: TGTGCCAGCAGCTTGGTGACAGGGGTTCCCTACGAGCAGTACTTC
clone size: -
V gene: TRBV5-6
J gene: TRBJ2-7
D gene: TRBD1

CDR3 protein: CSVGNRGLGTEAFF
CDR3 DNA: TGCAGCGTTGGAAACAGGGGGTTGGGCACTGAAGCTTTCTTT
clone size: -
V gene: TRBV29-1
J gene: TRBJ1-1
D gene: TRBD1

CDR3 protein: CASSLGRGPLHF
CDR3 DNA: TGTGCCAGCAGCTTAGGCCGGGGGCCCCTCCACTTT
clone size: -
V gene: TRBV11-3
J gene: TRBJ1-6
D gene: -

CDR3 protein: CASSLGATQPQHF
CDR3 DNA: TGTGCCAGCAGTTTGGGGGCGACTCAGCCCCAGCATTTT
clone size: -
V gene: TRBV12-3/TRBV12-4
J gene: TRBJ1-5
D gene: -

CDR3 protein: CASSLAGGQITGELFF
CDR3 DNA: TGTGCCAGCAGCTTAGCGGGGGGTCAAATAACCGGGGAGCTGTTTTTT
clone size: few
V gene: TRBV7-6
J gene: TRBJ2-2
D gene: -